The 12 T cell receptor beta chains listed next were all sequenced from one sample in a study of blood T cell repertoires in COVID-19. The assay was immunoSEQ multiplex PCR, and TCRdb's table has in-frame clones only and misses some. The table includes about 150,000 clones, almost 80% detected once. Sequenced material: peripheral blood. These receptors were collected from a man aged 45-65 years with active or convalescent COVID-19.

V usage is TRBV28 and J usage is TRBJ1-3; tentatively, D is TRBD1 (5 bases). Per germline, CDR1 MDHEN and CDR2 SYDVKM. CDR3 length: 17 amino acids. The germline V and J ends were trimmed by 6 bases and 3 bases, with 21 bases remaining between them. The CDR3 DNA reads as TGTGCCAGCAGAACTAACGGGGGGGGTAGAGGTGGAAACACCATATATTTT. It yields the protein CASRTNGGGRGGNTIYF.

This chain joins TRBV5-4 and TRBJ1-2, with 8 bases identical to TRBD1. V gave up 4 bases and J gave up 13 bases; unmatched junction bases: 15. The CDR3 extends over 14 amino acids. Germline V gene sequence: CDR1 SGHNT, CDR2 YYREEE (reference sequence). CDR3 bases: TGTGCCAGCAGCATACAGGGGGAGCCCGGAGGGGGCACCTTC. Translated: CASSIQGEPGGGTF.

The sample holds one count of this clone. The chain links TRBV6-5 to TRBJ2-7, with 10 bases that match TRBD1. V lost 6 bases, J lost 2 bases, and 7 bases stayed unmatched. The CDR3 length is 15 residues. CDR1 is MNHEY and CDR2 is SVGAGI in the germline V gene. CDR3 amino acids: CASSIAGTGAYEQYF. In DNA, the CDR3 is TGTGCCAGCAGCATAGCCGGGACAGGGGCCTACGAGCAGTACTTC.

The chain uses TRBV28 and TRBJ2-7; D unclear. The CDR3 consists of 11 residues. CDR1 is MDHEN and CDR2 is SYDVKM in the germline V gene. V was clipped by 8 bases and J by 1 base, with 6 bases between them. The CDR3 loop is CASSSSYEQYF. The DNA for the CDR3 is TGTGCCAGCTCGTCGTCCTACGAGCAGTACTTC.

This chain joins TRBV19 and TRBJ2-1; 12 nucleotides agree with TRBD2. Germline values: CDR1 LNHDA, CDR2 SQIVND (reference sequence). The CDR3 runs 17 residues. J gave up 5 bases and V 1 base, and 6 bases lay outside the gene matches. The CDR3 loop is CASSIVVGLAGNNEQFF. CDR3 sequence (DNA): TGTGCCAGTAGTATAGTGGTAGGACTAGCGGGAAACAATGAGCAGTTCTTC.

This clone was picked up a small number of times. The rearrangement links TRBV10-3 to TRBJ2-7; D call uncertain. CDR3 length: 12 residues. The germline V gene has CDR1 ENHRY and CDR2 SYGVKD. V was pared by 2 bases and J by 3 bases, with 5 bases between. The CDR3 sequence: CAISEMSYEQYF. CDR3 bases: TGTGCCATCAGTGAGATGAGCTACGAGCAGTACTTC.

The V gene is TRBV5-1, the J gene TRBJ2-1; a weak D match, TRBD2 (5 bases). The germline V gene encodes CDR1 SGHRS and CDR2 YFSETQ. CDR3 length: 13 residues. Trimming cost V 1 base and J 4 bases, with 6 bases left between them. CDR3 in amino acids: CASSLTSYNEQFF. In nucleotides, the CDR3 is TGCGCCAGCAGCTTGACTAGTTACAATGAGCAGTTCTTC.

This chain uses TRBV18 with TRBJ1-4, with a weak D call TRBD1 (5 bases). The V gene lost 6 bases and the J gene lost 0 bases, with 11 bases spanning the gap. The CDR3 spans 15 residues. The germline V gene encodes CDR1 KGHSH and CDR2 LQKENI. CDR3 bases: TGTGCCAGCTCCCCCCGGGGGGCAACTAATGAAAAACTGTTTTTT. Its translation: CASSPRGATNEKLFF.

This clone appeared once. The J gene is TRBJ2-5, the V gene TRBV6-5; 9 bases map to TRBD1. V dropped 2 bases and J dropped 6; count of bases not matched to a gene: 7. CDR1 is MNHEY, CDR2 SVGAGI, per germline. This CDR3 comprises 15 residues. CDR3 bases: TGTGCCAGCAGTTACCCCGCCGGGACAGGGAAGACCCAGTACTTC. Translated: CASSYPAGTGKTQYF.

The J gene is TRBJ2-7, the V gene TRBV7-2; no clear D. This CDR3 spans 14 amino acids. The germline V and J ends were trimmed by 1 base and 2 bases, with 9 bases remaining between them. Germline assignment: CDR1 SGHTA and CDR2 FQGNSA. The CDR3 protein is CASSLGLVAYEQYF. CDR3 bases: TGTGCCAGCAGCTTAGGTTTAGTAGCCTACGAGCAGTACTTC.

The genes are TRBV27 and TRBJ2-2; D is uncertain. Trimming removed 2 bases from V and 6 bases from J, with 4 bases in between. The CDR3 spans 12 residues. Per germline, CDR1 MNHEY and CDR2 SMNVEV (reference sequence). The CDR3 is CASSLLAGELFF. The DNA of the CDR3 is TGTGCCAGCAGTTTACTAGCCGGGGAGCTGTTTTTT.

This chain connects TRBV6-5 to TRBJ1-3, with a tentative D call TRBD1 (5 bases). The CDR3 has 15 residues. V lost 6 bases and J 4 bases, leaving 16 bases between the germline ends. Germline V gene data show CDR1 as MNHEY and CDR2 as SVGAGI. CDR3 sequence reads: CASSPYGGTGNTIYF. The CDR3 DNA reads TGTGCCAGCAGCCCATACGGGGGAACGGGAAACACCATATATTTT.